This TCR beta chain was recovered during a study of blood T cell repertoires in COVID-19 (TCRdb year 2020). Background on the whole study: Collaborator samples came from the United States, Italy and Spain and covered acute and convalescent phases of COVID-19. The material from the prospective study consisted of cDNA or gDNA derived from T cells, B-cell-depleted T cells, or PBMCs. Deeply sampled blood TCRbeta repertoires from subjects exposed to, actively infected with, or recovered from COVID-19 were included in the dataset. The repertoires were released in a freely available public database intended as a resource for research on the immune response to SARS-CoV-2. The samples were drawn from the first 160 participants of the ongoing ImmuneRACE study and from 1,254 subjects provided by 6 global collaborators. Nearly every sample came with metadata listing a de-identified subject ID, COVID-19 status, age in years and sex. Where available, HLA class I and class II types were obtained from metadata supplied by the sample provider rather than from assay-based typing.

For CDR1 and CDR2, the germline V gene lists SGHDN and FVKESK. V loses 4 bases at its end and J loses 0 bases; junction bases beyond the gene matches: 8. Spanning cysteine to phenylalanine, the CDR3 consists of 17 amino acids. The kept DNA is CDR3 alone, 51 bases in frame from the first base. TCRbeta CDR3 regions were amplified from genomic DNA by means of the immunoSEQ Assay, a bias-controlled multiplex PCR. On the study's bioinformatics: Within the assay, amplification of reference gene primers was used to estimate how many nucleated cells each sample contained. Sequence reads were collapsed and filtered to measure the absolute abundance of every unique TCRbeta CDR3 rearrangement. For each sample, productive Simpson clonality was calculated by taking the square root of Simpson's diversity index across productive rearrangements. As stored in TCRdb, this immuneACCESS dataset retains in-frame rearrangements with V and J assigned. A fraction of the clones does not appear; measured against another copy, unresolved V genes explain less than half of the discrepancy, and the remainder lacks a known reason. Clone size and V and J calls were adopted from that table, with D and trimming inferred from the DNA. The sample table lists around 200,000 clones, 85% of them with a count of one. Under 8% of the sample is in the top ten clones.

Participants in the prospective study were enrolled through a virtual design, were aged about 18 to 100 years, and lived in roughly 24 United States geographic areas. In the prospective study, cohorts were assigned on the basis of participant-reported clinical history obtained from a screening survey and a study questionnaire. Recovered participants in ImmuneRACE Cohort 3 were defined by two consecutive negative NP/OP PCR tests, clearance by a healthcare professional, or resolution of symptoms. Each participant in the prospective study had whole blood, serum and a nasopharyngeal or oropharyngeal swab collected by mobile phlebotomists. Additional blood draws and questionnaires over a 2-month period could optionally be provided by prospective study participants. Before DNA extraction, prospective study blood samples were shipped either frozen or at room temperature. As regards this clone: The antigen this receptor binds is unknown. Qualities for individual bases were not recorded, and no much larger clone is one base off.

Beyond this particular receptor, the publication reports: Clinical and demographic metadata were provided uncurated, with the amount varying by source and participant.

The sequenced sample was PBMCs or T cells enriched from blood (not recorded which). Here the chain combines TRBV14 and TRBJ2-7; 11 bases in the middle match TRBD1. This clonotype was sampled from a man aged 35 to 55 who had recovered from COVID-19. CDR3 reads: CASSPWTGGAGSYEQYF. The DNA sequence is TGTGCCAGCAGCCCCTGGACAGGGGGCGCCGGCTCCTACGAGCAGTACTTC. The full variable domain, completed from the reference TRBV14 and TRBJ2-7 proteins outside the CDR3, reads EAGVTQFPSHSVIEKGQTVTLRCDPISGHDNLYWYRRVMGKEIKFLLHFVKESKQDESGMPNNRFLAERTGGTYSTLKVQPAELEDSGVYFCASSPWTGGAGSYEQYFGPGTRLTVT.